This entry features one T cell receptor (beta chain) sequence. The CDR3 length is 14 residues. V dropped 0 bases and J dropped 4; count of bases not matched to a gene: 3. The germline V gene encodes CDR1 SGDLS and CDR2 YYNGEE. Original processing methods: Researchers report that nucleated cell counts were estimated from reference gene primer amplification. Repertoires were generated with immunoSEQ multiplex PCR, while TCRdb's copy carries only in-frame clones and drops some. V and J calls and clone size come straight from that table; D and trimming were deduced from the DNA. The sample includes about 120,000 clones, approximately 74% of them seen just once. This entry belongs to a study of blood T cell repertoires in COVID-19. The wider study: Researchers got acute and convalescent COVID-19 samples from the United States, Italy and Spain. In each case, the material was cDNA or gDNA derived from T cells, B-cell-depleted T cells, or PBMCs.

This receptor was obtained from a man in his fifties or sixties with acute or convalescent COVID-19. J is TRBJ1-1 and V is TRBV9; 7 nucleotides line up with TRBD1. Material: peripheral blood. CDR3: CASSVDRGSTEAFF. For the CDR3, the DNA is TGTGCCAGCAGCGTAGACAGGGGAAGCACTGAAGCTTTCTTT.